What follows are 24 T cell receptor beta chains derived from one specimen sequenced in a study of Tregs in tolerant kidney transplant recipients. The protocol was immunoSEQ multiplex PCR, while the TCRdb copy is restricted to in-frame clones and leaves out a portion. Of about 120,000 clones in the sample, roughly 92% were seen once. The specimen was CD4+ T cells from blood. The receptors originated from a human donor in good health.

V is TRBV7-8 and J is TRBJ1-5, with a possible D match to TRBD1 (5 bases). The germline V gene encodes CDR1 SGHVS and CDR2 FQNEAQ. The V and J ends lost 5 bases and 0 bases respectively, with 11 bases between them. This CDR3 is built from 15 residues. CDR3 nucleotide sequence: TGTGCCAGCAGCCCGGGGCCTTATAGCAATCAGCCCCAGCATTTT. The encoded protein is CASSPGPYSNQPQHF.

CDR3 protein: CASSHGPYSGNTIYF. The CDR3 region has the DNA TGTGCCAGCAGTCATGGCCCCTACTCTGGAAACACCATATATTTT. V usage is TRBV6-4 and J usage is TRBJ1-3; D remains ambiguous. CDR1 and CDR2 (germline): MRHNA, SNTAGT. Trimming cost V 5 bases and J 0 bases, with 11 bases left between them. The CDR3 has 15 residues.

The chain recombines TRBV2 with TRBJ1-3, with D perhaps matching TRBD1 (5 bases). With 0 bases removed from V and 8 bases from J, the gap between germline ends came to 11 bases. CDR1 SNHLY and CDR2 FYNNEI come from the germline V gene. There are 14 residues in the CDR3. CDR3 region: CASSEAARGDTIYF. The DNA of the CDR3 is TGTGCCAGCAGTGAAGCCGCCCGAGGGGACACCATATATTTT. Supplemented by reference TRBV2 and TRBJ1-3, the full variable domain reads EPEVTQTPSHQVTQMGQEVILRCVPISNHLYFYWYRQILGQKVEFLVSFYNNEISEKSEIFDDQFSVERPDGSNFTLKIRSTKLEDSAMYFCASSEAARGDTIYFGEGSWLTVV.

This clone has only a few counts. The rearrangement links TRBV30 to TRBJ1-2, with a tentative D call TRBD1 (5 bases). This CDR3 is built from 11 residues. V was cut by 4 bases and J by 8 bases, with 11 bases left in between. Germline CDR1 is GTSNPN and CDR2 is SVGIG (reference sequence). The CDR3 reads CAWTYGDGYTF. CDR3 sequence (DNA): TGTGCCTGGACGTATGGGGACGGCTACACCTTC.

The CDR3: CASSEGLAGVTYNEQFF. CDR3 nucleotide sequence: TGTGCCAGCAGTGAAGGACTAGCGGGAGTAACCTACAATGAGCAGTTCTTC. The genes are TRBV25-1 and TRBJ2-1; TRBD2 matches at 13 bases. Trimming cost V 2 bases and J 2 bases; bases outside gene matches: 3. Germline V gene lookup returns CDR1 MGHDK and CDR2 SYGVNS. The CDR3 totals 17 residues. Together with reference TRBV25-1 and TRBJ2-1, the CDR3 gives the full variable domain: EADIYQTPRYLVIGTGKKITLECSQTMGHDKMYWYQQDPGMELHLIHYSYGVNSTEKGDLSSESTVSRIRTEHFPLTLESARPSHTSQYLCASSEGLAGVTYNEQFFGPGTRLTVL.

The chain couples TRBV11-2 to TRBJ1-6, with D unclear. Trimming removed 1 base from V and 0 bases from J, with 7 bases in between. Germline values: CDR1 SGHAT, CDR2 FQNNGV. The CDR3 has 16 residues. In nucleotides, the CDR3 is TGTGCCAGCAGCTTAGGGTCTAGCTCCTATAATTCACCCCTCCACTTT. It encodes CASSLGSSSYNSPLHF. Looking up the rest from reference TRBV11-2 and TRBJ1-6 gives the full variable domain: EAGVAQSPRYKIIEKRQSVAFWCNPISGHATLYWYQQILGQGPKLLIQFQNNGVVDDSQLPKDRFSAERLKGVDSTLKIQPAKLEDSAVYLCASSLGSSSYNSPLHFGNGTRLTVT.

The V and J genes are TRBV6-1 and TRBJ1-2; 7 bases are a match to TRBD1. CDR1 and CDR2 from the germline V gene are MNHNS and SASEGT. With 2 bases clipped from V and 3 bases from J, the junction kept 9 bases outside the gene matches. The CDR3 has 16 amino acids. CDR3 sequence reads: CASSEHGGDRDYGYTF. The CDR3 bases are TGTGCCAGCAGTGAACACGGGGGGGACAGAGACTATGGCTACACCTTC.

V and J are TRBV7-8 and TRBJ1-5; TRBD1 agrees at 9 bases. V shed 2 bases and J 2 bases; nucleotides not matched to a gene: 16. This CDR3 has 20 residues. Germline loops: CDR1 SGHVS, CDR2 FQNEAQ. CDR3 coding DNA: TGTGCCAGCAGCTTATCGTCAGAGACAGGGGGAAATGCACGCAATCAGCCCCAGCATTTT. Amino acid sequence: CASSLSSETGGNARNQPQHF.

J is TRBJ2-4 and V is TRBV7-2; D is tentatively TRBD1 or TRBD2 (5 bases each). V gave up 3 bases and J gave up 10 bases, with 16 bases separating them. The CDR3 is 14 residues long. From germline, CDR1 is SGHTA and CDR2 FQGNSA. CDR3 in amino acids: CASSFGTAFKIQYF. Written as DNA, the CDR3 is TGTGCCAGCAGCTTCGGGACGGCCTTCAAGATTCAGTACTTC.

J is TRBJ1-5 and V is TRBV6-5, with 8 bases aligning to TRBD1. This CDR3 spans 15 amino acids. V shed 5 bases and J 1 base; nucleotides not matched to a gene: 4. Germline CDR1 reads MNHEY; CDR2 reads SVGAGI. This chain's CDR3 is CASSRTGGSNQPQHF. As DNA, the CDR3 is TGTGCCAGCAGTCGTACAGGGGGAAGCAATCAGCCCCAGCATTTT.

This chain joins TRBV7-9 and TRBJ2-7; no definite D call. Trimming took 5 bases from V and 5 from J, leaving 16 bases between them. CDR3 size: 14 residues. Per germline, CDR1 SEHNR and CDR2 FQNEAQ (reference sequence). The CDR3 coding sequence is TGTGCCAGCAGCCTTCCTGCGAAGTCCAACGAGCAGTACTTC. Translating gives CASSLPAKSNEQYF.

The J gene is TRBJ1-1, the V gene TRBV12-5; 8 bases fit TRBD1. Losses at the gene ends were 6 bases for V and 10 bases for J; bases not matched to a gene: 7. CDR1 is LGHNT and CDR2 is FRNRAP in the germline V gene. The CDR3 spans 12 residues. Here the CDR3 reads CASGRDTGGAFF. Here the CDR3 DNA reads TGTGCTAGTGGCCGAGATACAGGGGGAGCTTTCTTT.

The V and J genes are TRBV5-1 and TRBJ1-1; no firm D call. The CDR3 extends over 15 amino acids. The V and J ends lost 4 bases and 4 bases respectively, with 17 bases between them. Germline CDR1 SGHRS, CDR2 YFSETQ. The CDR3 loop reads CASSPRTTASTEAFF. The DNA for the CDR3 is TGCGCCAGCAGCCCTAGGACCACAGCCTCCACTGAAGCTTTCTTT.

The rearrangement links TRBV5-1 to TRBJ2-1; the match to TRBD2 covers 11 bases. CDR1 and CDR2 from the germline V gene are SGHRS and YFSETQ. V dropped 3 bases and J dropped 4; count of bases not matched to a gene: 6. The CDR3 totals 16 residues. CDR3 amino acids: CASSSLAGDNYNEQFF. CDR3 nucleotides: TGCGCCAGCAGCTCACTAGCGGGAGATAATTACAATGAGCAGTTCTTC.

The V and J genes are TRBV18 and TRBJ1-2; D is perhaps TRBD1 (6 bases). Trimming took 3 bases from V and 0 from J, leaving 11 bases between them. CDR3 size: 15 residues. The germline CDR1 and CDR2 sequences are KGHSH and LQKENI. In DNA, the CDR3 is TGTGCCAGCTCACCTGCAGGGGAGGCTAACTATGGCTACACCTTC. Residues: CASSPAGEANYGYTF.

The CDR3 is CASTRQGASSPLHF. The CDR3, as DNA: TGTGCCAGCACCCGACAGGGGGCAAGCTCACCCCTCCACTTT. The rearrangement joins TRBV6-5 to TRBJ1-6, with 10 nucleotides matching TRBD1. CDR3 length equals 14 residues. The V segment lost 7 bases and the J segment 10 bases; nucleotides outside the gene matches: 7. Germline V gene data show CDR1 as MNHEY and CDR2 as SVGAGI.

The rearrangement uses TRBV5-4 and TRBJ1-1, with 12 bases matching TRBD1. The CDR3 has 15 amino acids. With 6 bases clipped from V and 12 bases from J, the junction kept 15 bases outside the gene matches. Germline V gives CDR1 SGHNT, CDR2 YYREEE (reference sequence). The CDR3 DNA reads TGTGCCAGCACCGAAGGGACAGGGGGCGGGAAAGCAACTTTCTTT. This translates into CASTEGTGGGKATFF.

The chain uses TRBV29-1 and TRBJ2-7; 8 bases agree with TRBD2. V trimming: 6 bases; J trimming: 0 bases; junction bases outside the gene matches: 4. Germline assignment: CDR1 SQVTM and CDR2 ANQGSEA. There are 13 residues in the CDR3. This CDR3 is CSVSGGSSYEQYF. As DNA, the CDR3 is TGCAGCGTGAGCGGGGGCAGCTCCTACGAGCAGTACTTC.

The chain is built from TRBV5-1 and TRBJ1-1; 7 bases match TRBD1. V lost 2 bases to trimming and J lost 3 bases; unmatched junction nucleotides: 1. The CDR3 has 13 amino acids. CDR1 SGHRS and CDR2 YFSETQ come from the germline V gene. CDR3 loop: CASSLGTDTEAFF. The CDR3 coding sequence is TGCGCCAGCAGCTTAGGGACAGACACTGAAGCTTTCTTT.

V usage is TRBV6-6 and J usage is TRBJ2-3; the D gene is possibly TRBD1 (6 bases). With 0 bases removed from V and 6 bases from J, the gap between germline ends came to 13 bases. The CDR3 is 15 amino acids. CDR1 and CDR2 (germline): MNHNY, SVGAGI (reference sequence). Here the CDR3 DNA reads TGTGCCAGCAGTTACTCGAACAGGGAGTGGGATACGCAGTATTTT. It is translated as CASSYSNREWDTQYF.

The CDR3 here is CASSHFTGTGEPSGQFF. CDR3 bases: TGTGCCAGCAGCCATTTCACCGGGACAGGTGAACCGAGTGGGCAGTTCTTC. V and J are TRBV14 and TRBJ2-1; 8 nucleotides match TRBD1. This CDR3 spans 17 amino acids. Trimming at V came to 3 bases and at J to 12 bases, leaving 19 bases not matched to a gene. In germline, CDR1 is SGHDN, CDR2 FVKESK.

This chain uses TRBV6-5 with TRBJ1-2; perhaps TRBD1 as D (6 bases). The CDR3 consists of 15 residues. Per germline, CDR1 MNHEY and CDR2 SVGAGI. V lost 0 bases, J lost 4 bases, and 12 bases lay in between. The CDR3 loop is CASSYSGGAGYGYTF. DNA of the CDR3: TGTGCCAGCAGTTACTCTGGGGGGGCAGGCTATGGCTACACCTTC.

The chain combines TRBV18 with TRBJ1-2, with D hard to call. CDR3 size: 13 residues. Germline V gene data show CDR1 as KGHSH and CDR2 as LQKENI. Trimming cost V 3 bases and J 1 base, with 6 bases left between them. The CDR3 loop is CASSPGFNYGYTF. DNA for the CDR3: TGTGCCAGCTCACCGGGATTTAACTATGGCTACACCTTC.

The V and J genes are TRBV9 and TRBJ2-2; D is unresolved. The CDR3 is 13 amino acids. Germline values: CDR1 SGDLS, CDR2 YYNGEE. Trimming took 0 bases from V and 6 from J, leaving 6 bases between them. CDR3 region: CASSVGSPGELFF. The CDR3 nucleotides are TGTGCCAGCAGCGTAGGAAGCCCCGGGGAGCTGTTTTTT.